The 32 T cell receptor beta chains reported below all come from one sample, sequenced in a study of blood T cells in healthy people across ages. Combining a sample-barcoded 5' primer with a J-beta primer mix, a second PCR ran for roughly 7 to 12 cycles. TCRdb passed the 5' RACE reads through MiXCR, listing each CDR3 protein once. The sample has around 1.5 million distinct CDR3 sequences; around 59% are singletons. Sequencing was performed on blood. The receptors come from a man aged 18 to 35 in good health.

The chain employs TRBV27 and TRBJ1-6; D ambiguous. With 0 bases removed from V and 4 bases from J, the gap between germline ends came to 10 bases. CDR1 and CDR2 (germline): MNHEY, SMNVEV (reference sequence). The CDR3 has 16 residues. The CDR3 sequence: CASSLSEGLYNSPLHF. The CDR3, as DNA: TGTGCCAGCAGTTTATCAGAGGGATTATATAATTCACCCCTCCACTTT.

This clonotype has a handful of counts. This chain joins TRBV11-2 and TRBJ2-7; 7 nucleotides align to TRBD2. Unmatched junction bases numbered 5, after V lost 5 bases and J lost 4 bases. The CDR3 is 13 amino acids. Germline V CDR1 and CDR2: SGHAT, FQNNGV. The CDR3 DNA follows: TGTGCCAGCAGCGTCGGGGGGTTTTACGAGCAGTACTTC. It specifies CASSVGGFYEQYF.

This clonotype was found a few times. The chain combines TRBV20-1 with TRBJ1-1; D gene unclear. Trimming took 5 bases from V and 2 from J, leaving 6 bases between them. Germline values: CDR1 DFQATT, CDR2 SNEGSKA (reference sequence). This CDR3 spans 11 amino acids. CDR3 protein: CSAVANTEAFF. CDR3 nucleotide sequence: TGCAGTGCTGTGGCCAACACTGAAGCTTTCTTT.

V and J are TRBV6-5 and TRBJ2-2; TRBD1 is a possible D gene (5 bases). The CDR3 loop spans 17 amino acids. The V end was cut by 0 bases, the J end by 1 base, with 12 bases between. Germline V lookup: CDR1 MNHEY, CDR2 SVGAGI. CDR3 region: CASSYSIRQLNTGELFF. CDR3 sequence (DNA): TGTGCCAGCAGTTACTCGATCCGACAGCTGAACACCGGGGAGCTGTTTTTT.

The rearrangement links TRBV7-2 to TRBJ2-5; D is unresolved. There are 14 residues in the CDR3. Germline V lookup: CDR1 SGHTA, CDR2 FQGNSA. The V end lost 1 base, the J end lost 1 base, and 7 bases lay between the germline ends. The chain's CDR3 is CASSLGAAQETQYF. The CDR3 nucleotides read TGTGCCAGCAGCTTAGGGGCAGCCCAAGAGACCCAGTACTTC.

The CDR3 DNA follows: TGTGCCAGCAGCCAAGATACCTTAGACTCAGGGCGGGAGGGCTACACCTTC. Protein sequence: CASSQDTLDSGREGYTF. The chain uses TRBV4-2 and TRBJ1-2; a weak D match, TRBD1 (5 bases). Trimming left V 0 bases short and J 8 bases short, with 22 bases between. The CDR3 is made up of 17 amino acids. Per germline, CDR1 LGHNA and CDR2 YNFKEQ.

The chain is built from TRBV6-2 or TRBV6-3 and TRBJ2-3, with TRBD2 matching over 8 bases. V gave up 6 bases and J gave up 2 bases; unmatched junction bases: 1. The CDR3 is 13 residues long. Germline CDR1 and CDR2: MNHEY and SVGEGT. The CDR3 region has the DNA TGTGCCAGCAGCGGACTAGCCACAGATACGCAGTATTTT. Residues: CASSGLATDTQYF.

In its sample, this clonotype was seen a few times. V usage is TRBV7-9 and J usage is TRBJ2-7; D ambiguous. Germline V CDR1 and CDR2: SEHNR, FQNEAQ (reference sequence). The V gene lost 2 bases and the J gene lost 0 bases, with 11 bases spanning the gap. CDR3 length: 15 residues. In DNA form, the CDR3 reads TGTGCCAGCAGCTTAATTAACGAGCCCTCCTACGAGCAGTACTTC. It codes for CASSLINEPSYEQYF. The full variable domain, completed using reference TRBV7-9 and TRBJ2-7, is DTGVSQNPRHKITKRGQNVTFRCDPISEHNRLYWYRQTLGQGPEFLTYFQNEAQLEKSRLLSDRFSAERPKGSFSTLEIQRTEQGDSAMYLCASSLINEPSYEQYFGPGTRLTVT.

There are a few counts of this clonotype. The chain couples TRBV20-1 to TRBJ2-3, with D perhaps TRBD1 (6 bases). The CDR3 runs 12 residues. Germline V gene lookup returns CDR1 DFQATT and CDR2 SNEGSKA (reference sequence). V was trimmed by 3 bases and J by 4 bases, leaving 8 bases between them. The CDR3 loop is CSASQGPDTQYF. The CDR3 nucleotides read TGCAGTGCTAGCCAGGGGCCAGATACGCAGTATTTT.

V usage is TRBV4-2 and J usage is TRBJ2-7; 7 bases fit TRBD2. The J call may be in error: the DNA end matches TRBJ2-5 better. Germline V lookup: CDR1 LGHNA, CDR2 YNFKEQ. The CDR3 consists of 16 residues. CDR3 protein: CASSQAAGTGGETQYF. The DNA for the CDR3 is TGTGCCAGCAGCCAAGCGGCCGGGACGGGAGGAGAGACCCAGTACTTC.

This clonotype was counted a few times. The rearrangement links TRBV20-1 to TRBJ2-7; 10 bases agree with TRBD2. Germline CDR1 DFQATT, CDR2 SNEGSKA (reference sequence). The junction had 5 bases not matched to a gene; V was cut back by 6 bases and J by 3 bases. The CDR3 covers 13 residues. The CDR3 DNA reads TGCAGTGCGGGGACTAGCGTACACTACGAGCAGTACTTC. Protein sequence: CSAGTSVHYEQYF.

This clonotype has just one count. CDR3 sequence (DNA): TGTGCCAGCAGTTACGACCTCCCAGGGAATCAGCCCCAGCATTTT. Its protein product is CASSYDLPGNQPQHF. The V and J genes are TRBV6-5 and TRBJ1-5, with a possible D match to TRBD1 (5 bases). The CDR3 extends over 15 amino acids. Trimming removed 2 bases at V and 4 bases at J, with 12 bases between. CDR1 and CDR2 (germline): MNHEY, SVGAGI.

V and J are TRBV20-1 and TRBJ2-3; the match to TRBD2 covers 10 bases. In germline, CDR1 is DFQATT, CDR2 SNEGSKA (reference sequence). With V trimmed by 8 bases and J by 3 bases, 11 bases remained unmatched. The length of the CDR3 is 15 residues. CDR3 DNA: TGCAGTACAACCCCAGCGGGAGGGCCAACAGATACGCAGTATTTT. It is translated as CSTTPAGGPTDTQYF.

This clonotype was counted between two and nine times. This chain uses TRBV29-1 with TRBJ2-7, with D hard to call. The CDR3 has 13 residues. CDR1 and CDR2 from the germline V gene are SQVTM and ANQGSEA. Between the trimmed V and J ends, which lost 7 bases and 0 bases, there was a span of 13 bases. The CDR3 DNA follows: TGCAGCGCTTTCACACTACACTCCTACGAGCAGTACTTC. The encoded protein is CSAFTLHSYEQYF.

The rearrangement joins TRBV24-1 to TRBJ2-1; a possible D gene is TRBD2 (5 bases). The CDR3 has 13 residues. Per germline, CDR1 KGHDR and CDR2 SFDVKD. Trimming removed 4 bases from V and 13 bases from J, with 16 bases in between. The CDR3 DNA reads TGTGCCACCAGTGACATGGACTCGATTGAACAGTTCTTC. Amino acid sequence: CATSDMDSIEQFF.

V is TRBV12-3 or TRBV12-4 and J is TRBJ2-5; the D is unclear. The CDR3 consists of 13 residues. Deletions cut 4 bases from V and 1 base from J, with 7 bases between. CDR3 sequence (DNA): TGTGCCAGCAGTTATACCAGCCAAGAGACCCAGTACTTC. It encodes CASSYTSQETQYF.

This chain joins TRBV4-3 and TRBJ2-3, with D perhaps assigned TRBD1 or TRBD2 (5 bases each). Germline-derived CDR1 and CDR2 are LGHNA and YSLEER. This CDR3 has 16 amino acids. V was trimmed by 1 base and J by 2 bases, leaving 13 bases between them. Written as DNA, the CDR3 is TGCGCCAGCAGCCAAGGTCGGGGCCGGTTCACAGATACGCAGTATTTT. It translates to CASSQGRGRFTDTQYF.

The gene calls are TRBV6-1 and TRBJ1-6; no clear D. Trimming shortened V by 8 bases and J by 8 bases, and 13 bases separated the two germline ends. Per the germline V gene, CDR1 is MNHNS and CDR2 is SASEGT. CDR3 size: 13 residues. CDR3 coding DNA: TGTGCCAGCGGCAGGAGTGTGGATTCACCCCTCCACTTT. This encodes CASGRSVDSPLHF.

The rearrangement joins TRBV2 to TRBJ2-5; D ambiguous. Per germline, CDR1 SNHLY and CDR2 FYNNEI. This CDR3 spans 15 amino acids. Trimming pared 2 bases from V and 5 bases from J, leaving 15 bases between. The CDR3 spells CASSEWSSMQETQYF. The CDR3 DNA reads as TGTGCCAGCAGTGAATGGAGTAGCATGCAGGAGACCCAGTACTTC.

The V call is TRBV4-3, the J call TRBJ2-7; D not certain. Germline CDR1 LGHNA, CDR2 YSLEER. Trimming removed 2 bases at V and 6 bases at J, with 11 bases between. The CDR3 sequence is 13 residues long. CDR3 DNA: TGCGCCAGCAGCCAATATGAGCGCGCCGAGCAGTACTTC. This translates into CASSQYERAEQYF.

As DNA, the CDR3 is TGTGCCAGCACAGCAGCTGGGGCCAACGTCCTGACTTTC. Translation gives CASTAAGANVLTF. This chain connects TRBV6-6 to TRBJ2-6; D is uncertain. There are 13 residues in the CDR3. Per the germline V gene, CDR1 is MNHNY and CDR2 is SVGAGI (reference sequence). Deletions cut 7 bases from V and 2 bases from J, with 6 bases between.

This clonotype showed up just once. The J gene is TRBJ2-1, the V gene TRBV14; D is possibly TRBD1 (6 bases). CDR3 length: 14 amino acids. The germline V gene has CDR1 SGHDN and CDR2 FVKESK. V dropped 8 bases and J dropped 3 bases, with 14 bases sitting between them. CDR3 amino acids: CASWVTGSYNEQFF. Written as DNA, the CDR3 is TGTGCCAGCTGGGTGACAGGAAGCTACAATGAGCAGTTCTTC. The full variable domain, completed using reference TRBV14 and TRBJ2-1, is EAGVTQFPSHSVIEKGQTVTLRCDPISGHDNLYWYRRVMGKEIKFLLHFVKESKQDESGMPNNRFLAERTGGTYSTLKVQPAELEDSGVYFCASWVTGSYNEQFFGPGTRLTVL.

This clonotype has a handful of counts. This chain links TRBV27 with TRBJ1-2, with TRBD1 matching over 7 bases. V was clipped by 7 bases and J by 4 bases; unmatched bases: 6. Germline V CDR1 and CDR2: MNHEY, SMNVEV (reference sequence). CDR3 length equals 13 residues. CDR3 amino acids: CASKPGQFYGYTF. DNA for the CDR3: TGTGCCAGCAAGCCGGGACAGTTCTATGGCTACACCTTC.

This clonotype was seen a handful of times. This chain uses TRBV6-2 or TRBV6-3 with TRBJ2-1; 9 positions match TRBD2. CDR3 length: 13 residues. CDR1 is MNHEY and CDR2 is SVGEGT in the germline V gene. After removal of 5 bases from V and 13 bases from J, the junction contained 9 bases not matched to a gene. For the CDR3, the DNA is TGTGCCAGCAGTGGGGGTAGCGGGAGAATTCAGTTCTTC. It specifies CASSGGSGRIQFF.

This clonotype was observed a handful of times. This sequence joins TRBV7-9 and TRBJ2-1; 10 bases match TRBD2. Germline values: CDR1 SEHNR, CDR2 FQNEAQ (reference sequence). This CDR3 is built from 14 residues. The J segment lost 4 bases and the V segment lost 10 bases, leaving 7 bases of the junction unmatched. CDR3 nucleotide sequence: TGTGCCAAAACAGAGCGGGAGGGTTACAATGAGCAGTTCTTC. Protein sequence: CAKTEREGYNEQFF.

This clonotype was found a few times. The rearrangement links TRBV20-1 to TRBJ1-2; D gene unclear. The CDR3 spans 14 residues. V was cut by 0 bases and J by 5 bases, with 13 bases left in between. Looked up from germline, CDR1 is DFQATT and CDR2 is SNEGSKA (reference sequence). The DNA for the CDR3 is TGCAGTGCTAGAGATGAGACCTACGGATATGGCTACACCTTC. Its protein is CSARDETYGYGYTF.

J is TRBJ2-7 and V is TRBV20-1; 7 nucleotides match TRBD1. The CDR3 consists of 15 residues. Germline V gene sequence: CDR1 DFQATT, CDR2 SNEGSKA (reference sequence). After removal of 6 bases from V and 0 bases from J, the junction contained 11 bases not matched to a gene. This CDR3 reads CSAEVRDRSSYEQYF. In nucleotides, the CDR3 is TGCAGTGCCGAAGTCCGGGACAGAAGCTCCTACGAGCAGTACTTC.

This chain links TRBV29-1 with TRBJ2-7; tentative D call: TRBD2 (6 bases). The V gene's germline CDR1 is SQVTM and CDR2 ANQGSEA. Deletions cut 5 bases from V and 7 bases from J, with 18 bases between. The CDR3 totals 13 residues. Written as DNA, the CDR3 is TGCAGCGTTAGGCGGGAAAACTACAATGAGCAGTACTTC. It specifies CSVRRENYNEQYF.

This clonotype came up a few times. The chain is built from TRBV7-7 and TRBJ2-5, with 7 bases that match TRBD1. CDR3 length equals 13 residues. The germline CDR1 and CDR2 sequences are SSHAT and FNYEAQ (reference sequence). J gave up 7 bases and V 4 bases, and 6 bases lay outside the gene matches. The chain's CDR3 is CASSSDRQGTQYF. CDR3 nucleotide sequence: TGTGCCAGCAGCTCGGACAGGCAGGGGACCCAGTACTTC.

The CDR3 DNA sequence: TGTGCCAGCAGCCAAAGTGCTAGTCGGAGACTCTACGAGCAGTACTTC. Protein sequence: CASSQSASRRLYEQYF. The genes are TRBV4-2 and TRBJ2-7; D uncertain. The germline V gene has CDR1 LGHNA and CDR2 YNFKEQ. The CDR3 is 16 residues long. V lost 2 bases and J 3 bases, leaving 17 bases between the germline ends.

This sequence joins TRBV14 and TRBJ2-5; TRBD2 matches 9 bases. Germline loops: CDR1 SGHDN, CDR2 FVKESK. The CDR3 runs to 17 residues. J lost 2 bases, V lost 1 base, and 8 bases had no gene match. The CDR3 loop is CASSQAERLAVQETQYF. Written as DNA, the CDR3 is TGTGCCAGCAGCCAAGCGGAGAGACTAGCGGTACAAGAGACCCAGTACTTC.

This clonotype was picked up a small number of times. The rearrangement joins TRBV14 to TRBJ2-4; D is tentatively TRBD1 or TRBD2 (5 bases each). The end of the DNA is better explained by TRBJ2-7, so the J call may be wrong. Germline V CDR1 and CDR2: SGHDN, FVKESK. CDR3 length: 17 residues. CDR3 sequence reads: CASSLLGLGNRGYEQYF. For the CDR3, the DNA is TGTGCCAGCAGCCTCCTCGGACTGGGAAATAGGGGATACGAGCAGTACTTC.